The present entry profiles one T cell receptor beta chain with its context. Its antigen is undetermined. Once RNA had been extracted, it was reverse transcribed into cDNA to act as the sequencing template. Using immunoSEQ multiplex PCR, the repertoire was profiled, and TCRdb retains in-frame clones only, with some absent. The top ten hold 45% to 60% of the sample, which has about 64,000 clones, roughly 40% seen once. Collected material from alopecia areata patients comprised lesional scalp punch biopsies and peripheral blood. Cell sorting was applied to PBMCs, and CD4+ and CD8+ T cells were collected. The data belong to a study of CD8+ T cells in alopecia areata. Points from the study as a whole: For lesional scalp, especially alopecia totalis/universalis, clonality was higher than in normal scalp.

Sequencing input: NKG2D-low CD8+ T cells sorted from blood. The receptor was derived from a human donor with alopecia areata.

The CDR3 sequence: CASSLASGGYEQYF. DNA of the CDR3: TGCGCCAGCAGCTTGGCTAGCGGGGGGTACGAGCAGTACTTC. J is TRBJ2-7 and V is TRBV5-1; 11 bases are shared with TRBD2. The CDR3 is 14 residues long. The germline V gene has CDR1 SGHRS and CDR2 YFSETQ. Losses at the gene ends were 0 bases for V and 4 bases for J; bases not matched to a gene: 0.